This TCR beta chain was sequenced for a study of response to subunit inactivated influenza vaccine. This clonotype was counted a few times. MiXCR, applied by TCRdb to the RT-PCR reads, yields one record per CDR3 protein. Among 150,000 to 200,000 distinct CDR3 sequences, roughly 12% were seen once, and the ten largest hold around 28%. V was clipped by 5 bases and J by 6 bases; unmatched bases: 7. CDR3 size: 14 residues. Germline-derived CDR1 and CDR2 are KGHSH and LQKENI. This sample was shared with a second study, whose subject was T cells expressing NK-cell markers. From that paper: cDNA encoding TCR beta was synthesized via 5'RACE template switching incorporating UMIs. Roughly 1.0-7.0% of CD8+ T cells in over 5 donors belonged to dominant NKG2C+ clonotypes. There were a handful of donors in whom these clonotypes also led the CD3+CD56-NKG2C+ fraction.

The source is a man between 50 and 59 years old who received an inactivated influenza vaccine. The sequencing used CD8+ T cells sorted from PBMCs, collected 11 to 12 days after vaccination. The chain uses TRBV18 and TRBJ2-1; the match to TRBD1 covers 7 bases. CDR3 loop: CASSSYNRGNEQFF. DNA for the CDR3: TGTGCCAGCTCATCCTACAACAGGGGCAATGAGCAGTTCTTC.